This record covers a single TCR beta chain. The target antigen is unknown. This sample stems from a study of long-term antiretroviral therapy in people with HIV. Findings of the study overall: Diversity rose after ART but stayed below transplant donor controls. Dominant in the repertoire at all time points were clones expanded before ART.

An immunoSEQ assay, version v3.0, was performed at survey level. The table came from immunoSEQ multiplex PCR; TCRdb's copy has only in-frame clones and leaves some out. The repertoire holds fewer than 35,000 clones, with 70% to 80% as singletons. CDR1 and CDR2 (germline): MNHEY, SVGAGI. V lost 2 bases and J lost 7; bases outside the gene matches: 1. The CDR3 is 13 residues long. The TCR sequence derives from a woman between 45 and 60 years old with HIV. The starting material was unsorted PBMCs, obtained 2 years after starting antiretroviral therapy. This chain connects TRBV6-5 to TRBJ1-1; 10 nucleotides agree with TRBD1. The CDR3 DNA reads as TGTGCCAGCAGTTACGACAGGGGGCGTGAAGCTTTCTTT. It translates to CASSYDRGREAFF.